The entry below describes one T cell receptor (beta chain). Its cognate antigen has yet to be identified. Base qualities are not recorded, but no much larger clone differs from it by a single base. The record originates from a study of T cell repertoires in ileal Crohn's disease (dated by TCRdb to about 2019). Concerning the study at large: The median duration of disease was approximately 8.3 years, and at the time of surgery around 40% of patients were active smokers. All patients had surgery for a complication: stricturing disease in around 60% and penetrating disease in 39%. Roughly half of the patients were given postoperative therapy, with around eleven receiving thiopurines and approximately 17 receiving anti-TNF agents. TCR repertoire analysis was done in about 57 Crohn's disease patients from a prospective multicentre cohort. The study was conducted in parallel with a multicentre cohort built to find predictors of early endoscopic recurrence after ileocolonic resection. A Rutgeerts score above i0 was used to define endoscopic postoperative recurrence. The study sequenced roughly 170 mucosal samples from roughly 60 patients, taken at several locations on the surgical specimen and at postoperative endoscopy.

For commercial TCRB immunosequencing, about 0.45 micrograms of biopsy DNA were submitted for each sample. Adaptive Biotechnology amplified the CDR3 regions from genomic DNA with a two-step multiplex PCR designed to control amplification bias. Primers covering every V and J gene segment were used in the first PCR, while barcodes and Illumina adapters were added in the second PCR. CDR3 libraries were sequenced on an Illumina instrument. The paper's processing steps were these. Analysis combined the vendor-provided pipelines with custom analysis of raw data in R/Bioconductor under R version 3.3.0. Clonality, ranging from 0 to 1, was calculated as the inverse of the normalised Shannon entropy of all productive clones. High-frequency clones were defined as the share of the repertoire taken up by the top 100 clones, keeping only clones that passed a 95% confidence test. The Simpson index measured repertoire diversity, and the Morisita-Horn index measured overlap between samples. Drawn from immuneACCESS, this table holds only the in-frame rearrangements with V and J called that TCRdb kept. Clones are partly lost; checked studies trace under half to an unresolved V gene and leave the rest unexplained. The DNA was the basis for D and trimming; V, J and clone size are from that table. The sample table contains 4,000 to 6,000 clones; only one count was recorded for around 73% of them. In total, the top ten clones hold approximately 12% of the sample.

Per the germline V gene, SGHRS is the CDR1 and YFSETQ is the CDR2. Trimming at the junction amounts to 4 bases on V and 5 bases on J, and the germline ends lie 15 bases apart. From the cysteine through the phenylalanine, the CDR3 covers 15 amino acids. Solely the CDR3 DNA is kept, with 45 bases framed from the first base. Adults with ileal or ileocolonic Crohn's disease and an indication for ileocolonic resection were eligible for inclusion. Whole ileal mucosal biopsies were kept frozen at -80 degrees C prior to DNA extraction. Genomic DNA was isolated from frozen whole biopsies using a TRizol-based method, and the DNA was quantified with a NanoDrop 2000 spectrophotometer. General study outcomes and caveats: Higher percentages of high-frequency clones at the time of surgery were linked to endoscopic recurrence, and every patient with clonality above 26.8% (18/57) had recurrence. Patients who were active smokers at surgery had a significantly higher proportion of clonal expansions than non-smokers (approximately 26% vs 17%, p=0.02). Compared with CD4 T cells, sorted CD8 T cells contained more high-frequency clones, which suggests that the mucosal expansions were mostly CD8. Only a subgroup of patients, of unstated size, had mucosal CD4 and CD8 T cells sorted and sequenced.

The chain is assembled from TRBV5-1 and TRBJ2-2; D gene: possibly TRBD1, on 6 matching bases. Input material: ileal tissue. This sequence originates from an adult with Crohn's disease. The bases are TGCGCCAGCAGCATAAAGGACAGTGGGACCGGGGAGCTGTTTTTT. Its protein reads: CASSIKDSGTGELFF.